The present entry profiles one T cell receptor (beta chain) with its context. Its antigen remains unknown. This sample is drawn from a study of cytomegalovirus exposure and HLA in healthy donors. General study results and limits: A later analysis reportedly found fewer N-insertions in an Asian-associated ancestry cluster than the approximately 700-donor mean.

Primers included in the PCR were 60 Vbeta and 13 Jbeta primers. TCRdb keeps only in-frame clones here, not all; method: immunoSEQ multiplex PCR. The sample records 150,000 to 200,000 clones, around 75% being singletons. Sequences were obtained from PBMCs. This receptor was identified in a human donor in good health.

For the CDR3, the DNA is TGTGCCAGCAGCTTAGGCAGGAACACCGGGGAGCTGTTTTTT. It is translated as CASSLGRNTGELFF. The chain links TRBV7-3 to TRBJ2-2; D ambiguous. This CDR3 is built from 14 residues. V dropped 2 bases and J dropped 1 base, with 5 bases sitting between them. Per germline, CDR1 SGHTA and CDR2 FQGTGA.